The sequence of this T cell receptor beta chain was determined in a study of early T cells in non-severe SARS-CoV-2 infection. Study findings and constraints: Anti-spike CD8 specificities were favored by VDJdb matching, whose results missed private and CD4 specificities.

Unique molecular identifiers were added to individual cDNA molecules. MiXCR, run by TCRdb on the 5' RACE reads, gives a single entry per CDR3 protein. This sample yields around 46,000 distinct CDR3 sequences, of which 5.6% are seen a single time; 4.5% belongs to the top ten. This clonotype has a count of ten or more. Its specificity is unknown. The TCR comes from an adult who was a healthcare worker with PCR-confirmed SARS-CoV-2 infection or an uninfected control (not recorded which). The specimen sequenced was whole blood.

The CDR3 sequence is CSVRLPGKETQYF. CDR3 nucleotide sequence: TGCAGTGTGCGACTACCAGGGAAGGAGACCCAGTACTTC. The chain combines TRBV20-1 with TRBJ2-5; D tentatively reads TRBD1 or TRBD2 (5 bases each). The CDR3 length is 13 residues. CDR1 and CDR2 from the germline V gene are DFQATT and SNEGSKA (reference sequence). V lost 7 bases and J lost 5, with 17 bases in between.